This T cell receptor (beta chain) was recorded in a study of T cells in women clearing cervical HPV infection. Study in general: Case blood was drawn a median around 140 days after lesion detection.

Whole-study findings and limits: TRBV6-7 relative abundance averaged approximately 0.1% in cases and about 0.15% in controls.

As concerns this clone: Its antigen is unidentified. The CDR3 end lies 3 residues beyond the end of the read and is filled in from the germline J gene.

From germline, CDR1 is LNHDA and CDR2 SQIVND (reference sequence). V was pared by 6 bases and J by 3 bases, with 11 bases between. This CDR3 is built from 13 residues. Each participant carried one incident cervical HPV16 infection only. TCR beta CDR3 amplified by multiplex PCR from roughly 1,100 ng genomic DNA. TCRdb keeps only in-frame clones here, not all; method: immunoSEQ multiplex PCR. The data show 35,000 to 45,000 clones, and the top ten clones hold 1.2%. The receptor was isolated from a woman aged 18 to 75 with a cervical HPV16 infection that either progressed to CIN3+ or cleared (not recorded which). This chain links TRBV19 with TRBJ1-1, with TRBD1 as a possible D gene (6 bases). Sequencing was carried out using blood buffy coat. Incomplete CDR3 DNA: TGTGCCAGTAGGACAGGACCTTACACTGAA. Protein sequence: CASRTGPYTE. From start to end, the CDR3 is CASRTGPYTEAFF. The whole variable domain, remainder taken from reference TRBV19 and TRBJ1-1, is DGGITQSPKYLFRKEGQNVTLSCEQNLNHDAMYWYRQDPGQGLRLIYYSQIVNDFQKGDIAEGYSVSREKKESFPLTVTSAQKNPTAFYLCASRTGPYTEAFFGQGTRLTVV.